These 27 T cell receptor beta chains were sequenced from one sample in a study of shared clonotypes between healthy human individuals. The data were produced by immunoSEQ multiplex PCR, yet TCRdb's version contains in-frame clones alone and is incomplete. Of 2 million to 2.5 million clones listed, 90% to 95% are singletons. The naive CD8 fraction comprised CD45RO-negative cells positively selected for CCR7 and excluded terminally differentiated effector memory CD45RA+ cells. Specimen: naive CD8+ T cells from PBMCs. The receptors were gathered from a man between 18 and 35 years old in good health. Some clones in this sample may be carry-over from other donors' samples.

The chain has TRBV19 and TRBJ1-2, with D unclear. Looked up from germline, CDR1 is LNHDA and CDR2 is SQIVND (reference sequence). Trimming left V 5 bases short and J 4 bases short, with 17 bases between. CDR3 length: 15 residues. CDR3 sequence (DNA): TGTGCCAGTAGTCCCCCTCTCGGGGTTCGCTATGGCTACACCTTC. It is translated as CASSPPLGVRYGYTF.

Remarks on this clone: No conserved phenylalanine or tryptophan ends this CDR3, so it is likely a read error. The DNA is omitted, as the CDR3 cannot be located on it reliably, and the CDR3 follows TCRdb's listing. J is TRBJ2-3 and V is TRBV15; TRBD2, as called in the table, went unchecked against the DNA. The CDR3 region is 12 residues in length, termini included. Germline-derived CDR1 and CDR2 are LNHNV and YYDKDF (reference sequence). This CDR3 reads CATSGTRDSVIV.

The rearrangement uses TRBV28 and TRBJ1-3; tentatively, D is TRBD1 (6 bases). V lost 4 bases to trimming and J lost 4 bases, with 11 bases between them. Germline V CDR1 and CDR2: MDHEN, SYDVKM. This CDR3 contains 14 residues. The CDR3 sequence: CASSYRARGNTIYF. CDR3 bases: TGTGCCAGCAGTTACAGGGCTAGAGGAAACACCATATATTTT.

The V gene is TRBV5-1, the J gene TRBJ2-7, with 12 bases identical to TRBD1. With V trimmed by 4 bases and J by 7 bases, 9 bases remained unmatched. The CDR3 runs to 15 residues. Germline lookup yields CDR1 SGHRS and CDR2 YFSETQ. CDR3 protein: CASSQPGQGAWEQYF. For the CDR3, the DNA is TGCGCCAGCAGCCAACCGGGACAGGGGGCCTGGGAGCAGTACTTC.

The V call is TRBV6-5, the J call TRBJ2-5; D not resolved. Germline loops: CDR1 MNHEY, CDR2 SVGAGI. V lost 5 bases and J lost 3, with 7 bases in between. The CDR3 covers 12 residues. CDR3 DNA: TGTGCCAGCAGTACCTCAGAAGAGACCCAGTACTTC. This translates into CASSTSEETQYF.

The genes are TRBV19 and TRBJ1-1; D remains ambiguous. Germline-derived CDR1 and CDR2 are LNHDA and SQIVND (reference sequence). V lost 3 bases and J 4 bases, leaving 15 bases between the germline ends. The CDR3 is 15 amino acids. CDR3 nucleotide sequence: TGTGCCAGTAGTATTCTCGCGGACTGGGGCACTGAAGCTTTCTTT. It translates to CASSILADWGTEAFF.

This rearrangement joins TRBV27 to TRBJ2-3; no firm D call. Between the trimmed V and J ends, which lost 3 bases and 4 bases, there was a span of 11 bases. CDR3 size: 14 residues. In germline, CDR1 is MNHEY, CDR2 SMNVEV (reference sequence). The CDR3 loop reads CASSLPQGPDTQYF. The CDR3 nucleotides are TGTGCCAGCAGTTTGCCCCAAGGCCCAGATACGCAGTATTTT.

The chain uses TRBV13 and TRBJ2-6; TRBD2 matches at 8 bases. This CDR3 region has 17 residues. The germline V gene has CDR1 PRHDT and CDR2 FYEKMQ (reference sequence). V lost 2 bases, J lost 4 bases, and 7 bases stayed unmatched. CDR3 in amino acids: CASSLMGGGQGANVLTF. In DNA, the CDR3 is TGTGCCAGCAGCTTAATGGGCGGGGGGCAAGGGGCCAACGTCCTGACTTTC. Combining the CDR3 with reference TRBV13 and TRBJ2-6 gives the whole variable domain AAGVIQSPRHLIKEKRETATLKCYPIPRHDTVYWYQQGPGQDPQFLISFYEKMQSDKGSIPDRFSAQQFSDYHSELNMSSLELGDSALYFCASSLMGGGQGANVLTFGAGSRLTVL.

The chain has TRBV4-3 and TRBJ1-1; D uncertain. Deletions cut 3 bases from V and 6 bases from J, with 17 bases between. The germline V gene has CDR1 LGHNA and CDR2 YSLEER. CDR3 length: 15 residues. The CDR3 coding sequence is TGCGCCAGCAGCCAGATATGGGCGTCGGAATCTGAAGCTTTCTTT. This codes for CASSQIWASESEAFF.

The chain has TRBV7-2 and TRBJ2-5; D gene unclear. Germline V gene lookup returns CDR1 SGHTA and CDR2 FQGNSA. Between the trimmed V and J ends, which lost 1 base and 2 bases, there was a span of 8 bases. The CDR3 sequence is 14 residues long. CDR3 nucleotides: TGTGCCAGCAGCTTAGACCAGACTCAAGAGACCCAGTACTTC. Translated: CASSLDQTQETQYF.

V gene TRBV5-8 combines with J gene TRBJ1-6; perhaps TRBD1 as D (5 bases). Germline assignment: CDR1 SGHTS and CDR2 YDEGEE. The CDR3 spans 13 residues. With 5 bases removed from V and 13 bases from J, the gap between germline ends came to 16 bases. The CDR3 DNA follows: TGTGCCAGCAGACCAAGACAGCCTTTTCCCCTCCACTTT. Encoded protein: CASRPRQPFPLHF.

The chain is built from TRBV30 and TRBJ2-1, with D possibly being TRBD2 (6 bases). Germline V gives CDR1 GTSNPN, CDR2 SVGIG (reference sequence). CDR3 length equals 13 residues. Trimming took 3 bases from V and 7 from J, leaving 13 bases between them. CDR3 bases: TGTGCCTGGAGCCTCGGGAGTGGGAATGAGCAGTTCTTC. Protein product: CAWSLGSGNEQFF.

A remark on this clone: Other DNA sequences in this specimen translate into the identical CDR3. V usage is TRBV7-9 and J usage is TRBJ2-7, with TRBD1 identical over 11 bases. CDR1 and CDR2 (germline): SEHNR, FQNEAQ (reference sequence). V shed 3 bases and J 4 bases; nucleotides not matched to a gene: 5. The CDR3 has 15 amino acids. CDR3 amino acids: CASSLGQGGPYEQYF. The DNA of the CDR3 is TGTGCCAGCAGCTTGGGACAGGGGGGGCCTTACGAGCAGTACTTC.

The chain joins TRBV27 to TRBJ2-7; weak D call: TRBD2 (5 bases). CDR1 and CDR2 from the germline V gene are MNHEY and SMNVEV (reference sequence). Trimming removed 6 bases at V and 11 bases at J, with 23 bases between. The CDR3 runs 14 residues. The CDR3 region has the DNA TGTGCCAGCAGCCTGAAAGGCGGGCCTCGGGTGGAGTACTTC. Translation: CASSLKGGPRVEYF.

V usage is TRBV27 and J usage is TRBJ1-2, with D hard to call. The V end lost 5 bases, the J end lost 7 bases, and 11 bases lay between the germline ends. Germline CDR1 and CDR2: MNHEY and SMNVEV (reference sequence). This CDR3 spans 12 amino acids. CDR3 nucleotide sequence: TGTGCCAGCAGTCTGTCGGGGTTTGGCTACACCTTC. It specifies CASSLSGFGYTF.

The chain carries TRBV5-6 and TRBJ1-1; 7 nucleotides align to TRBD1. CDR1 SGHDT and CDR2 YYEEEE come from the germline V gene. The CDR3 length is 14 residues. The ends lost 4 bases at V and 3 bases at J; junction bases unmatched: 6. The CDR3 region is CASSPTGVYTEAFF. Here the CDR3 DNA reads TGTGCCAGCAGCCCTACAGGGGTATACACTGAAGCTTTCTTT.

This clone was seen a handful of times. The same CDR3 is also encoded by other DNA sequences in this sample. V is TRBV25-1 and J is TRBJ2-1; D uncertain. The V gene's germline CDR1 is MGHDK and CDR2 SYGVNS. This CDR3 has 10 amino acids. Between the trimmed V and J ends, which lost 6 bases and 6 bases, there was a span of 3 bases. In DNA form, the CDR3 reads TGTGCCAGCAGCCTCAATGAGCAGTTCTTC. It specifies CASSLNEQFF.

The genes are TRBV29-1 and TRBJ2-1; D ambiguous. CDR3 size: 13 residues. Germline CDR1 is SQVTM and CDR2 is ANQGSEA. V was trimmed by 3 bases and J by 1 base, leaving 7 bases between them. The CDR3 sequence is CSVEGQSYNEQFF. CDR3 nucleotide sequence: TGCAGCGTTGAGGGCCAATCCTACAATGAGCAGTTCTTC.

V and J are TRBV5-4 and TRBJ2-5; 14 bases are shared with TRBD2. Germline trimming cut 3 bases from V and 1 base from J; bases unmatched to any gene: 8. CDR1 is SGHNT, CDR2 YYREEE, per germline (reference sequence). CDR3 length equals 18 residues. Here the CDR3 reads CASSSGTSGRWAQETQYF. The DNA of the CDR3 is TGTGCCAGCAGCTCCGGGACTAGCGGGAGATGGGCCCAAGAGACCCAGTACTTC.

The V gene is TRBV9, the J gene TRBJ2-1, with 11 bases fitting TRBD2. The CDR3 extends over 13 amino acids. The germline V gene has CDR1 SGDLS and CDR2 YYNGEE. V trimming: 1 base; J trimming: 16 bases; junction bases outside the gene matches: 7. The CDR3 DNA is TGTGCCAGCAGCGTATCACTAGCGGGAGTAGAATTCTTC. This sequence encodes CASSVSLAGVEFF.

The rearrangement joins TRBV28 to TRBJ1-4; 9 nucleotides align to TRBD1. Germline CDR1 and CDR2: MDHEN and SYDVKM. This CDR3 region has 15 residues. The V and J ends lost 9 bases and 7 bases, in that order; junction bases with no gene match: 12. CDR3 nucleotide sequence: TGTGCCAGTAACGGACAGGGGCCGTTAGGTGAAAAACTGTTTTTT. Its translation is CASNGQGPLGEKLFF.

The J gene is TRBJ2-1, the V gene TRBV7-8; D perhaps matches TRBD1 (6 bases). The CDR3 extends over 17 amino acids. V was pared by 5 bases and J by 5 bases, with 22 bases between. Germline CDR1 reads SGHVS; CDR2 reads FQNEAQ. The DNA of the CDR3 is TGTGCCAGCAGCCTTCAGCCTCCGGCGTGGGGGCACAATGAGCAGTTCTTC. As protein: CASSLQPPAWGHNEQFF.

The CDR3 nucleotides read TGTGCCAGCAGCTTGGGGAGGACAGGGGTCAATCAGCCCCAGCATTTT. Its protein is CASSLGRTGVNQPQHF. The genes are TRBV7-8 and TRBJ1-5; 9 nucleotides match TRBD1. The CDR3 is made up of 16 amino acids. V was clipped by 3 bases and J by 3 bases; unmatched bases: 6. Germline V gene data show CDR1 as SGHVS and CDR2 as FQNEAQ. The variable domain in full, with the rest retrieved from reference TRBV7-8 and TRBJ1-5, is GAGVSQSPRYKVAKRGQDVALRCDPISGHVSLFWYQQALGQGPEFLTYFQNEAQLDKSGLPSDRFFAERPEGSVSTLKIQRTQQEDSAVYLCASSLGRTGVNQPQHFGDGTRLSIL.

The J gene is TRBJ2-7, the V gene TRBV28; unclear D gene. Per germline, CDR1 MDHEN and CDR2 SYDVKM. The CDR3 has 14 amino acids. The V and J ends lost 5 bases and 3 bases respectively, with 14 bases between them. The CDR3 spells CASSLTFRSYEQYF. Written as DNA, the CDR3 is TGTGCCAGCAGTCTTACCTTCCGCAGCTACGAGCAGTACTTC.

The V call is TRBV6-6, the J call TRBJ2-7; the match to TRBD2 covers 13 bases. Unmatched junction bases numbered 10, after V lost 10 bases and J lost 7 bases. CDR1 MNHNY and CDR2 SVGAGI come from the germline V gene (reference sequence). This CDR3 contains 14 residues. This CDR3 reads CAISGLAGSDEQYF. CDR3 coding DNA: TGTGCCATTTCGGGACTAGCGGGATCAGATGAGCAGTACTTC.

The chain joins TRBV7-3 to TRBJ2-5, with D maybe TRBD2 (6 bases). This CDR3 has 13 amino acids. V dropped 3 bases and J dropped 3 bases, with 8 bases sitting between them. Germline CDR1 and CDR2: SGHTA and FQGTGA. DNA of the CDR3: TGTGCCAGCAGCTTGGGGGGAAAAGAGACCCAGTACTTC. Its translation: CASSLGGKETQYF.

This chain links TRBV7-8 with TRBJ2-1, with 11 positions matching TRBD2. CDR3 length: 18 residues. CDR1 and CDR2 (germline): SGHVS, FQNEAQ. J lost 0 bases, V lost 4 bases, and 8 bases had no gene match. DNA for the CDR3: TGTGCCAGCAGCTCTCCGGGACTAGCGGACAGCTCCTACAATGAGCAGTTCTTC. Translated, it gives CASSSPGLADSSYNEQFF.